Following are 19 T cell receptor beta chains from one sample sequenced in a study of T cell responses to AZD1222 COVID-19 vaccine. Some clones are missing from TCRdb's copy, which holds only in-frame ones; the method was immunoSEQ multiplex PCR. The table has tens of thousands of clones, about 91% seen once; the top ten hold around 20%. The source was peripheral blood, collected on day 0 of AZD1222 vaccination. These receptors were obtained from an adult in good health.

V and J are TRBV5-4 and TRBJ2-7; 7 bases are a match to TRBD2. Germline V gene data show CDR1 as SGHNT and CDR2 as YYREEE (reference sequence). The CDR3 is 15 residues long. V lost 4 bases, J lost 2 bases, and 9 bases stayed unmatched. The DNA for the CDR3 is TGTGCCAGCAGCACCATAGCGGGTGGGGCCTACGAGCAGTACTTC. As protein: CASSTIAGGAYEQYF. Full variable domain (remainder filled in from reference TRBV5-4 and TRBJ2-7): ETGVTQSPTHLIKTRGQQVTLRCSSQSGHNTVSWYQQALGQGPQFIFQYYREEENGRGNFPPRFSGLQFPNYSSELNVNALELDDSALYLCASSTIAGGAYEQYFGPGTRLTVT.

The chain couples TRBV11-2 to TRBJ1-1; possible D gene TRBD1, 5 bases. V dropped 1 base and J dropped 3 bases, with 12 bases sitting between them. Germline CDR1 reads SGHAT; CDR2 reads FQNNGV. CDR3 length: 15 residues. The chain's CDR3 is CASSLVGGVDTEAFF. The CDR3 DNA is TGTGCCAGCAGCTTAGTTGGAGGGGTTGACACTGAAGCTTTCTTT. Variable domain in full (rest from reference TRBV11-2 and TRBJ1-1): EAGVAQSPRYKIIEKRQSVAFWCNPISGHATLYWYQQILGQGPKLLIQFQNNGVVDDSQLPKDRFSAERLKGVDSTLKIQPAKLEDSAVYLCASSLVGGVDTEAFFGQGTRLTVV.

This clone was picked up one time. The chain couples TRBV28 to TRBJ2-7; D uncertain. Germline CDR1 MDHEN, CDR2 SYDVKM. This CDR3 comprises 12 residues. The V end was cut by 3 bases, the J end by 3 bases, with 6 bases between. The CDR3 bases are TGTGCCAGCAGTTTTCCGGACTACGAGCAGTACTTC. Translating gives CASSFPDYEQYF.

The J gene is TRBJ2-1, the V gene TRBV19, with 9 bases matching TRBD1. V lost 6 bases and J lost 7; bases outside the gene matches: 13. In germline, CDR1 is LNHDA, CDR2 SQIVND (reference sequence). The CDR3 covers 16 residues. The CDR3 DNA sequence: TGTGCCAGTAGAGACCGCACAGGGGGCAGGGGGAATGAGCAGTTCTTC. Translating it yields CASRDRTGGRGNEQFF.

The CDR3 DNA sequence: TGTGCCAGCAGTTCCCGGGACAGATACAATGAGCAGTTCTTC. As protein: CASSSRDRYNEQFF. The chain is built from TRBV28 and TRBJ2-1, with 7 bases that match TRBD1. The germline V gene has CDR1 MDHEN and CDR2 SYDVKM. The V segment lost 4 bases and the J segment 4 bases; nucleotides outside the gene matches: 4. This CDR3 has 14 amino acids.

The gene calls are TRBV7-2 and TRBJ2-7; 9 nucleotides line up with TRBD1. The CDR3 is 14 amino acids. The V gene end was trimmed by 5 bases and the J gene end by 5 bases; junction bases not matched to a gene: 7. Germline loops: CDR1 SGHTA, CDR2 FQGNSA. The CDR3 is CASSMRTGDDEQYF. The CDR3 region has the DNA TGTGCCAGCAGCATGCGGACAGGGGACGACGAGCAGTACTTC. Complete variable domain (other parts from reference TRBV7-2 and TRBJ2-7): GAGVSQSPSNKVTEKGKDVELRCDPISGHTALYWYRQSLGQGLEFLIYFQGNSAPDKSGLPSDRFSAERTGGSVSTLTIQRTQQEDSAVYLCASSMRTGDDEQYFGPGTRLTVT.

The rearrangement links TRBV3-1 (or the pseudogene TRBV3-2) to TRBJ1-5; D not certain. From germline, CDR1 is LGHDT and CDR2 YNNKEL (reference sequence). The CDR3 totals 13 residues. Trimming cost V 2 bases and J 7 bases, with 9 bases left between them. In DNA, the CDR3 is TGTGCCAGCAGCCAAAGCGAGGAACAGCCCCAGCATTTT. As protein: CASSQSEEQPQHF.

Only a few counts were recorded for this clone. This chain joins TRBV21-1 and TRBJ1-5; the tabulated D call, TRBD1, remains unverified against the DNA. TRBV21-1 is described as a pseudogene. CDR3 length equals 22 residues. CDR3 sequence: CASSRVSWGHQLGIGTDQPQHF. The CDR3 nucleotides read TGTGCCAGCAGCCGTGTATCATGGGGACATCAACTAGGGATAGGGACAGATCAGCCCCAGCATTTT.

V gene TRBV18 combines with J gene TRBJ2-6, with D hard to call. Trimming stripped 1 base from V and 2 bases from J, with 15 bases between. This CDR3 contains 18 residues. Per germline, CDR1 KGHSH and CDR2 LQKENI. The CDR3 DNA reads TGTGCCAGCTCACCACAACGAACCGTCAGACCTGGGGCCAACGTCCTGACTTTC. Protein: CASSPQRTVRPGANVLTF.

The gene calls are TRBV28 and TRBJ1-1, with unresolved D. Germline V gene sequence: CDR1 MDHEN, CDR2 SYDVKM. Trimming removed 4 bases from V and 5 bases from J, with 11 bases in between. CDR3 length: 13 residues. The CDR3 reads CASSSADGTEAFF. The DNA for the CDR3 is TGTGCCAGCAGTTCCGCGGACGGAACTGAAGCTTTCTTT.

The CDR3, as DNA: TGTGCCAGCAGTTTGGACGGGTACTCCTACGAGCAGTACTTC. Amino acid sequence: CASSLDGYSYEQYF. The chain recombines TRBV27 with TRBJ2-7; D is undetermined. Germline values: CDR1 MNHEY, CDR2 SMNVEV (reference sequence). V lost 3 bases to trimming and J lost 0 bases, with 9 bases between them. The CDR3 is 14 residues long.

This clone has just one count. The chain joins TRBV5-1 to TRBJ2-7; no firm D call. Trimming stripped 4 bases from V and 3 bases from J, with 17 bases between. The germline CDR1 and CDR2 sequences are SGHRS and YFSETQ. This CDR3 contains 15 residues. The CDR3: CASSTLSEKLYEQYF. The DNA for the CDR3 is TGCGCCAGCAGCACCCTCAGTGAAAAGCTCTACGAGCAGTACTTC.

About this clone: Other DNA sequences within the sample encode an identical CDR3. This sequence joins TRBV7-9 and TRBJ2-1, with D uncertain. The CDR3 runs 15 residues. V was cut by 5 bases and J by 0 bases, with 11 bases left in between. Per germline, CDR1 SEHNR and CDR2 FQNEAQ (reference sequence). CDR3 coding DNA: TGTGCCAGCAGCCTGAGCGAGAGCTCCTACAATGAGCAGTTCTTC. It yields the protein CASSLSESSYNEQFF.

This chain uses TRBV29-1 with TRBJ1-2, with TRBD1 matching over 11 bases. Germline loops: CDR1 SQVTM, CDR2 ANQGSEA. The CDR3 is 16 residues long. V gave up 5 bases and J gave up 3 bases; unmatched junction bases: 11. CDR3 in amino acids: CSVSMGRDRGDYGYTF. Written as DNA, the CDR3 is TGCAGCGTTTCAATGGGCCGGGACAGGGGGGACTATGGCTACACCTTC.

CDR3 protein: CASSLGRGPYEQYF. DNA of the CDR3: TGTGCCAGCAGTTTAGGTAGGGGACCCTACGAGCAGTACTTC. The rearrangement links TRBV28 to TRBJ2-7; D is tentatively TRBD1 or TRBD2 (5 bases each). Germline CDR1 and CDR2: MDHEN and SYDVKM. Trimming took 2 bases from V and 2 from J, leaving 10 bases between them. The CDR3 consists of 14 residues. Together with reference TRBV28 and TRBJ2-7, the CDR3 gives the full variable domain: DVKVTQSSRYLVKRTGEKVFLECVQDMDHENMFWYRQDPGLGLRLIYFSYDVKMKEKGDIPEGYSVSREKKERFSLILESASTNQTSMYLCASSLGRGPYEQYFGPGTRLTVT.

The J gene is TRBJ2-7, the V gene TRBV29-1, with a weak D call TRBD2 (7 bases). The V gene lost 5 bases and the J gene lost 7 bases, with 15 bases spanning the gap. Germline CDR1 and CDR2: SQVTM and ANQGSEA. This CDR3 comprises 12 residues. CDR3 coding DNA: TGCAGCGTTTCCGGGGGGCGTCGAGAGCAGTACTTC. Amino acids: CSVSGGRREQYF.

The V and J genes are TRBV6-5 and TRBJ2-7, with 7 positions matching TRBD1. CDR1 and CDR2 from the germline V gene are MNHEY and SVGAGI. Trimming removed 6 bases from V and 1 base from J; junction bases left unmatched: 6. The CDR3 is made up of 14 amino acids. This chain's CDR3 is CASRKGQQSYEQYF. The CDR3 DNA reads TGTGCCAGCAGAAAGGGACAGCAGTCCTACGAGCAGTACTTC.

The chain couples TRBV11-3 to TRBJ2-1; no clear D. The germline CDR1 and CDR2 sequences are SGHNT and YENEEA. The CDR3 sequence is 12 residues long. V shed 2 bases and J shed 9 bases, with 8 bases lying between them. CDR3 amino acids: CASSLRLGEQFF. CDR3 nucleotide sequence: TGTGCCAGCAGCTTACGGTTAGGTGAGCAGTTCTTC.

This rearrangement joins TRBV10-3 to TRBJ1-2; D perhaps matches TRBD1 (6 bases). Germline V gives CDR1 ENHRY, CDR2 SYGVKD. The CDR3 totals 13 residues. Trimming stripped 6 bases from V and 1 base from J, with 9 bases between. The CDR3, as DNA: TGTGCCATCAGAGGGGGTTTTAACTATGGCTACACCTTC. Amino acids: CAIRGGFNYGYTF.